These 4 T cell receptor beta chains were sequenced from one sample in a study of blood T cell repertoires in COVID-19. Sequenced by immunoSEQ multiplex PCR; TCRdb stores in-frame clones only, minus some. The sample lists around 400,000 clones, around 87% occurring once. The sample taken for sequencing was peripheral blood. These receptor sequences come from a woman between 55 and 75 years old with COVID-19, enrolled during active disease.

The chain carries TRBV28 and TRBJ2-7; 7 bases are a match to TRBD1. The ends lost 8 bases at V and 0 bases at J; junction bases unmatched: 13. The CDR3 length is 16 residues. Germline V gene data show CDR1 as MDHEN and CDR2 as SYDVKM. The CDR3 coding sequence is TGTGCCAGCGCCTCCCCGGGACAGTATTTCTCCTACGAGCAGTACTTC. It codes for CASASPGQYFSYEQYF.

This chain uses TRBV30 with TRBJ2-7; D is unresolved. CDR3 length: 13 residues. V was clipped by 1 base and J by 12 bases, with 19 bases between them. Germline V CDR1 and CDR2: GTSNPN, SVGIG (reference sequence). The CDR3 spells CAWSAWVTRDSYF. The CDR3, as DNA: TGTGCCTGGAGTGCATGGGTTACGCGAGACTCGTACTTC.

V usage is TRBV20-1 and J usage is TRBJ2-3, with TRBD2 identical over 7 bases. V gave up 3 bases and J gave up 0 bases; unmatched junction bases: 15. Germline loops: CDR1 DFQATT, CDR2 SNEGSKA (reference sequence). This CDR3 contains 18 residues. As DNA, the CDR3 is TGCAGTGCTAGTCCCCAGCGGGGTGTACCCTTGAGCACAGATACGCAGTATTTT. It is translated as CSASPQRGVPLSTDTQYF.

The gene calls are TRBV15 and TRBJ2-7; 11 nucleotides line up with TRBD2. Germline CDR1 is LNHNV and CDR2 is YYDKDF (reference sequence). The V segment lost 4 bases and the J segment 0 bases; nucleotides outside the gene matches: 5. This CDR3 contains 16 residues. The CDR3 loop reads CATSTTSGGPSYEQYF. In DNA form, the CDR3 reads TGTGCCACCAGCACCACTAGCGGGGGCCCCTCCTACGAGCAGTACTTC.